The 31 T cell receptor beta chains in this list originate from one sample, sequenced in a study of OX40 agonist ivuxolimab in advanced cancers. Libraries were prepared through the immunoSEQ multiplex PCR assay. In its TCRdb copy, this immuneACCESS table keeps in-frame sequences only and misses some clones. Where compared with another copy, unresolved V genes explain less than half of these, and the others have no known cause. A total of around 12,000 clones appear in this sample, about 81% of them only once. The ten biggest clones cover around 47% of the sample. This specimen consisted of CD4+ or CD8+ T cells sorted from blood, obtained in a trial of the OX40 agonist ivuxolimab. The receptors come from an adult with an advanced solid tumor such as melanoma, head and neck, liver or kidney cancer.

The chain recombines TRBV5-6 with TRBJ2-7; either TRBD1 or TRBD2 may fit D (5 bases each). Trimming took 5 bases from V and 6 from J, leaving 12 bases between them. Germline loops: CDR1 SGHDT, CDR2 YYEEEE. The length of the CDR3 is 12 residues. The CDR3 DNA sequence: TGTGCCAGCAGACTTGGGACCGCCGAGCAGTACTTC. As protein: CASRLGTAEQYF. Together with reference TRBV5-6 and TRBJ2-7, the CDR3 gives the full variable domain: DAGVTQSPTHLIKTRGQQVTLRCSPKSGHDTVSWYQQALGQGPQFIFQYYEEEERQRGNFPDRFSGHQFPNYSSELNVNALLLGDSALYLCASRLGTAEQYFGPGTRLTVT.

The chain uses TRBV7-8 and TRBJ1-2; D gene uncertain. The germline V gene encodes CDR1 SGHVS and CDR2 FQNEAQ. This CDR3 contains 13 residues. Trimming took off 5 bases at V and 4 bases at J, with 11 bases between the two ends. CDR3 nucleotide sequence: TGTGCCAGCAGCCTCGAAGGGATCTATGGCTACACCTTC. Translating gives CASSLEGIYGYTF. The complete variable domain, with remaining parts taken from reference TRBV7-8 and TRBJ1-2, reads GAGVSQSPRYKVAKRGQDVALRCDPISGHVSLFWYQQALGQGPEFLTYFQNEAQLDKSGLPSDRFFAERPEGSVSTLKIQRTQQEDSAVYLCASSLEGIYGYTFGSGTRLTVV.

The CDR3 bases are TGTGCCAGACACCTCTATGAAGCTTTCTTT. This codes for CARHLYEAFF. The chain carries TRBV5-4 and TRBJ1-1; no clear D. Trimming removed 8 bases at V and 7 bases at J, with 9 bases between. The CDR3 spans 10 residues. CDR1 and CDR2 (germline): SGHNT, YYREEE (reference sequence).

A single count supports this clone. This chain connects TRBV23-1 to TRBJ2-1; D call uncertain. TRBV23-1 falls under the ORF class, with uncertain function. There are 17 residues in the CDR3. The V and J ends lost 6 bases and 0 bases respectively, with 18 bases between them. The CDR3 DNA reads TGCGCCAGCAGAGTCCCAGTCCCGGGCTGCTCCTACAATGAGCAGTTCTTC. It codes for CASRVPVPGCSYNEQFF.

Only one count was recorded for this clone. The V and J genes are TRBV28 and TRBJ1-2, with D maybe TRBD1 (5 bases). V was trimmed by 6 bases and J by 2 bases, leaving 19 bases between them. The CDR3 loop spans 16 amino acids. Germline V CDR1 and CDR2: MDHEN, SYDVKM. The CDR3 region has the DNA TGTGCCAGCAGCCTACCGGACGGGACCACGAACTATGGCTACACCTTC. Translated, it gives CASSLPDGTTNYGYTF.

This clone was counted only a few times. The J gene is TRBJ1-5, the V gene TRBV7-9, with D hard to call. CDR3 length: 12 amino acids. Trimming took off 1 base at V and 7 bases at J, with 5 bases between the two ends. CDR1 is SEHNR, CDR2 FQNEAQ, per germline (reference sequence). CDR3 nucleotides: TGTGCCAGCAGCTTAGGAACCCAGCCCCAGCATTTT. Amino acids: CASSLGTQPQHF.

This rearrangement joins TRBV19 to TRBJ2-7; D is possibly TRBD1 (5 bases). CDR1 is LNHDA, CDR2 SQIVND, per germline (reference sequence). Trimming left V 4 bases short and J 3 bases short, with 10 bases between. CDR3 size: 13 residues. Here the CDR3 reads CASSTTGVYEQYF. CDR3 in DNA: TGTGCCAGTAGTACCACAGGAGTCTACGAGCAGTACTTC.

This clone occurred once. The chain carries TRBV9 and TRBJ1-2; TRBD1 aligns across 7 bases. The CDR3 is 15 amino acids. The V segment lost 3 bases and the J segment 5 bases; nucleotides outside the gene matches: 10. The germline V gene has CDR1 SGDLS and CDR2 YYNGEE. The CDR3 DNA is TGTGCCAGCAGCGGGATCGACAGGGAAGGTTATGGCTACACCTTC. Its protein is CASSGIDREGYGYTF.

The genes are TRBV10-3 and TRBJ2-5; D gene uncertain. The length of the CDR3 is 15 residues. V lost 1 base, J lost 5 bases, and 14 bases lay in between. Germline values: CDR1 ENHRY, CDR2 SYGVKD. This CDR3 is CAISEYTTQIETQYF. DNA of the CDR3: TGTGCCATCAGTGAGTACACTACCCAAATTGAGACCCAGTACTTC.

The V call is TRBV7-2, the J call TRBJ2-7; tentative D call: TRBD2 (6 bases). V lost 5 bases, J lost 3 bases, and 17 bases lay in between. The germline V gene encodes CDR1 SGHTA and CDR2 FQGNSA. This CDR3 region has 15 residues. The CDR3 spells CASSVHRDSFYEQYF. The DNA of the CDR3 is TGTGCCAGCAGCGTACATAGGGACTCATTCTACGAGCAGTACTTC. The whole variable domain, remainder taken from reference TRBV7-2 and TRBJ2-7, is GAGVSQSPSNKVTEKGKDVELRCDPISGHTALYWYRQSLGQGLEFLIYFQGNSAPDKSGLPSDRFSAERTGGSVSTLTIQRTQQEDSAVYLCASSVHRDSFYEQYFGPGTRLTVT.

The chain combines TRBV11-2 with TRBJ1-1; no clear D. The CDR3 covers 15 residues. Germline V gives CDR1 SGHAT, CDR2 FQNNGV. Between the trimmed V and J ends, which lost 0 bases and 0 bases, there was a span of 8 bases. CDR3 DNA sequence: TGTGCCAGCAGCTTAGATGGTCAAATGAACACTGAAGCTTTCTTT. It specifies CASSLDGQMNTEAFF. The variable domain in full, with the rest retrieved from reference TRBV11-2 and TRBJ1-1, is EAGVAQSPRYKIIEKRQSVAFWCNPISGHATLYWYQQILGQGPKLLIQFQNNGVVDDSQLPKDRFSAERLKGVDSTLKIQPAKLEDSAVYLCASSLDGQMNTEAFFGQGTRLTVV.

This chain connects TRBV4-2 to TRBJ1-3, with D tentatively TRBD1 (5 bases). CDR3 size: 14 residues. V gave up 0 bases and J gave up 9 bases, with 12 bases separating them. Germline values: CDR1 LGHNA, CDR2 YNFKEQ. In DNA, the CDR3 is TGTGCCAGCAGCCAAGATCTGGGGGTAGGCACCATATATTTT. This encodes CASSQDLGVGTIYF.

V is TRBV4-3 and J is TRBJ2-2; 8 nucleotides agree with TRBD2. The germline CDR1 and CDR2 sequences are LGHNA and YSLEER. With V trimmed by 0 bases and J by 6 bases, 9 bases remained unmatched. This CDR3 spans 17 amino acids. The DNA of the CDR3 is TGCGCCAGCAGCCAAGATCCCAGCGGGGGACCCCCCGGGGAGCTGTTTTTT. Translated: CASSQDPSGGPPGELFF.

This clone was detected only a few times. The chain has TRBV7-9 and TRBJ2-7; 7 bases are a match to TRBD1. Looked up from germline, CDR1 is SEHNR and CDR2 is FQNEAQ (reference sequence). V was clipped by 4 bases and J by 2 bases; unmatched bases: 5. CDR3 size: 14 residues. The CDR3 coding sequence is TGTGCCAGCAGCTCCCGGGACAGTCCCTACGAGCAGTACTTC. It is translated as CASSSRDSPYEQYF. Drawing the rest from reference TRBV7-9 and TRBJ2-7, the complete variable domain is DTGVSQNPRHKITKRGQNVTFRCDPISEHNRLYWYRQTLGQGPEFLTYFQNEAQLEKSRLLSDRFSAERPKGSFSTLEIQRTEQGDSAMYLCASSSRDSPYEQYFGPGTRLTVT.

This chain joins TRBV5-1 and TRBJ1-4; 10 bases map to TRBD1. With V trimmed by 1 base and J by 0 bases, 3 bases remained unmatched. CDR1 SGHRS and CDR2 YFSETQ come from the germline V gene. CDR3 length equals 17 residues. For the CDR3, the DNA is TGCGCCAGCAGCTTGCGTGGACAGGGGGCAACTAATGAAAAACTGTTTTTT. This translates into CASSLRGQGATNEKLFF.

This clone was recorded only once. The chain has TRBV7-6 and TRBJ2-1, with unresolved D. Trimming cost V 6 bases and J 1 base, with 13 bases left between them. The CDR3 length is 15 residues. Germline CDR1 reads SGHVS; CDR2 reads FNYEAQ. In nucleotides, the CDR3 is TGTGCCAGCAGTCATGTTAGGGCGTCCTACAATGAGCAGTTCTTC. Protein product: CASSHVRASYNEQFF.

The chain links TRBV7-2 to TRBJ1-1, with D hard to call. This CDR3 is 15 amino acids long. The V end was cut by 5 bases, the J end by 2 bases, with 15 bases between. Germline lookup yields CDR1 SGHTA and CDR2 FQGNSA. The CDR3: CASSPGGLGNTEAFF. CDR3 DNA sequence: TGTGCCAGCAGCCCGGGCGGGCTAGGTAACACTGAAGCTTTCTTT.

The chain combines TRBV9 with TRBJ2-2; 13 nucleotides match TRBD2. Germline trimming cut 4 bases from V and 0 bases from J; bases unmatched to any gene: 9. The CDR3 spans 19 residues. The germline gives CDR1 SGDLS, CDR2 YYNGEE. CDR3 residues: CASSFRLAGGDTNTGELFF. The CDR3 DNA is TGTGCCAGCAGCTTTAGACTAGCGGGGGGCGATACGAACACCGGGGAGCTGTTTTTT.

This sequence joins TRBV10-2 and TRBJ2-1; 8 positions agree with TRBD1. V was clipped by 4 bases and J by 7 bases; unmatched bases: 6. Germline CDR1 WSHSY, CDR2 SAAADI. The CDR3 is made up of 14 amino acids. The CDR3 sequence is CASSGGTGGNEQFF. CDR3 nucleotide sequence: TGCGCCAGCAGTGGTGGGACAGGAGGGAATGAGCAGTTCTTC.

The chain is built from TRBV5-1 and TRBJ1-2, with D possibly matching TRBD1 (5 bases). With 4 bases removed from V and 8 bases from J, the gap between germline ends came to 18 bases. Looked up from germline, CDR1 is SGHRS and CDR2 is YFSETQ. The CDR3 is 14 amino acids. The CDR3 region is CASSPWGPEGGYTF. The CDR3 DNA reads as TGCGCCAGCAGCCCGTGGGGCCCCGAGGGGGGCTACACCTTC.

This clone was seen only a few times. The V and J genes are TRBV7-2 and TRBJ2-3, with a tentative D call TRBD2 (6 bases). Germline CDR1 and CDR2: SGHTA and FQGNSA. This CDR3 spans 16 amino acids. V was trimmed by 1 base and J by 1 base, leaving 12 bases between them. The CDR3: CASSLVAGTGTDTQYF. The CDR3 nucleotides read TGTGCCAGCAGCTTAGTGGCGGGAACCGGCACAGATACGCAGTATTTT.

The rearrangement joins TRBV6-5 to TRBJ2-7; D could derive from TRBD1 or TRBD2 (5 bases each). Germline-derived CDR1 and CDR2 are MNHEY and SVGAGI. Trimming cost V 4 bases and J 5 bases, with 18 bases left between them. The CDR3 loop spans 15 amino acids. CDR3 amino acids: CASSFSWDPSHEQYF. The CDR3 DNA follows: TGTGCCAGCAGTTTCTCCTGGGACCCATCACACGAGCAGTACTTC.

This clone came up a few times. The chain has TRBV14 and TRBJ1-2, with D possibly matching TRBD1 (6 bases). CDR1 and CDR2 (germline): SGHDN, FVKESK. Between the trimmed V and J ends, which lost 4 bases and 5 bases, there was a span of 11 bases. This CDR3 has 13 residues. The CDR3 DNA sequence: TGTGCCAGCAGCCCACAGGACAGATATGGCTACACCTTC. Its translation: CASSPQDRYGYTF.

The rearrangement links TRBV5-1 to TRBJ1-1, with 10 bases lining up with TRBD1. The V segment lost 0 bases and the J segment 4 bases; nucleotides outside the gene matches: 0. This CDR3 region has 14 residues. Per the germline V gene, CDR1 is SGHRS and CDR2 is YFSETQ. The CDR3 spells CASSLGQGATEAFF. CDR3 bases: TGCGCCAGCAGCTTGGGACAGGGGGCCACTGAAGCTTTCTTT.

This clone occurred once. The rearrangement joins TRBV7-9 to TRBJ2-7; 8 bases fit TRBD1. In germline, CDR1 is SEHNR, CDR2 FQNEAQ (reference sequence). There are 13 residues in the CDR3. V lost 1 base, J lost 4 bases, and 0 bases stayed unmatched. The CDR3 loop reads CASSLGTGYEQYF. In DNA form, the CDR3 reads TGTGCCAGCAGCTTAGGGACAGGGTACGAGCAGTACTTC.

The chain uses TRBV4-3 and TRBJ1-6; 7 bases are shared with TRBD1. This CDR3 region has 18 residues. V lost 0 bases, J lost 5 bases, and 10 bases stayed unmatched. Germline loops: CDR1 LGHNA, CDR2 YSLEER. The CDR3 loop is CASSQDPPRGIDNSPLHF. The CDR3 coding sequence is TGCGCCAGCAGCCAAGACCCGCCCAGGGGGATAGATAATTCACCCCTCCACTTT.

This clone rates as medium-sized. J is TRBJ1-4 and V is TRBV4-3; D is perhaps TRBD1 (5 bases). Between the trimmed V and J ends, which lost 0 bases and 2 bases, there was a span of 10 bases. Germline V gene lookup returns CDR1 LGHNA and CDR2 YSLEER. CDR3 length: 16 amino acids. This chain's CDR3 is CASSQDGGATNEKLFF. The DNA of the CDR3 is TGCGCCAGCAGCCAAGATGGTGGGGCCACTAATGAAAAACTGTTTTTT.

This sequence joins TRBV6-5 and TRBJ1-2, with D maybe TRBD1 (5 bases). This CDR3 region has 12 residues. Trimming removed 5 bases from V and 8 bases from J, with 12 bases in between. Germline values: CDR1 MNHEY, CDR2 SVGAGI. Here the CDR3 reads CASSPGTVGYTF. The CDR3 coding sequence is TGTGCCAGCAGTCCCGGGACGGTCGGCTACACCTTC.

This clone was detected a few times. The V call is TRBV10-3, the J call TRBJ1-1; no clear D. The V end lost 0 bases, the J end lost 6 bases, and 14 bases lay between the germline ends. The germline CDR1 and CDR2 sequences are ENHRY and SYGVKD. This CDR3 has 15 residues. The CDR3 loop reads CAISESGTEYPEAFF. CDR3 sequence (DNA): TGTGCCATCAGTGAGTCAGGAACGGAGTATCCTGAAGCTTTCTTT.

This rearrangement joins TRBV27 to TRBJ2-1; possibly TRBD1 or TRBD2 for D (6 bases each). V lost 2 bases and J lost 5, with 10 bases in between. This CDR3 region has 14 residues. Germline V gene sequence: CDR1 MNHEY, CDR2 SMNVEV (reference sequence). The DNA for the CDR3 is TGTGCCAGCAGTTTAGCGGGACATCACAATGAGCAGTTCTTC. It specifies CASSLAGHHNEQFF.

This clone was detected a few times. This chain links TRBV7-3 with TRBJ2-1, with 10 bases matching TRBD2. V trimming: 0 bases; J trimming: 6 bases; junction bases outside the gene matches: 11. Germline V gene data show CDR1 as SGHTA and CDR2 as FQGTGA. This CDR3 spans 18 amino acids. In DNA form, the CDR3 reads TGTGCCAGCAGCTTAACGGGCCTAGCGGGAGCCTCGGGCAATGAGCAGTTCTTC. Its protein product is CASSLTGLAGASGNEQFF.